This TCR beta chain derives from a study of T cell responses to AZD1222 COVID-19 vaccine. Assay: immunoSEQ multiplex PCR; the TCRdb copy retains only in-frame clones and omits some. The sample has roughly 130,000 clones; approximately 90% are singletons. Study-level findings and limits: Clonal diversity was possibly underestimated, and white British individuals and females predominated among donors. Regions 160-218 and 743-854 dominated among vaccine-associated CD4 TCRs spanning spike.

This CDR3 contains 14 residues. Deletions cut 2 bases from V and 5 bases from J, with 9 bases between. Germline CDR1 is LNHDA and CDR2 is SQIVND (reference sequence). A word on this clone: Its cognate antigen is unknown.

This chain connects TRBV19 to TRBJ1-4; no firm D call. The material sequenced was peripheral blood, taken on day 0 of AZD1222 vaccination. The receptor was isolated from an adult in good health. The CDR3 reads CASSIYSTNEKLFF. CDR3 bases: TGTGCCAGTAGTATATACAGCACGAATGAAAAACTGTTTTTT. The full variable domain, completed using reference TRBV19 and TRBJ1-4, is DGGITQSPKYLFRKEGQNVTLSCEQNLNHDAMYWYRQDPGQGLRLIYYSQIVNDFQKGDIAEGYSVSREKKESFPLTVTSAQKNPTAFYLCASSIYSTNEKLFFGSGTQLSVL.